These 9 T cell receptor beta chains originate from one sample sequenced in a study of long-term antiretroviral therapy in people with HIV (dated 2022 in TCRdb). The immunoSEQ hsTCRB v3.0 assay was used at survey level resolution for TRB variable region sequencing. Drawn from immuneACCESS, this table holds only the in-frame rearrangements with V and J called that TCRdb kept. Clones are partly lost; checked studies trace under half to an unresolved V gene and leave the rest unexplained. This sample comprises 25,000 to 30,000 clones, about 86% of them detected only once. The top ten clones comprise around 5% of the sample. Sequences were derived from unsorted PBMCs, sampled just over 2.6 years after starting antiretroviral therapy. These receptors all come from a man in his forties or fifties with HIV.

The V call is TRBV2, the J call TRBJ1-1, with 9 bases matching TRBD1. Germline CDR1 is SNHLY and CDR2 is FYNNEI. J gave up 0 bases and V 4 bases, and 6 bases lay outside the gene matches. This CDR3 contains 16 residues. CDR3 sequence reads: CASSVGTGPMNTEAFF. In DNA, the CDR3 is TGTGCCAGCAGTGTCGGGACAGGGCCCATGAACACTGAAGCTTTCTTT.

The chain uses TRBV11-2 and TRBJ1-4; no firm D call. Trimming left V 0 bases short and J 5 bases short, with 7 bases between. Per germline, CDR1 SGHAT and CDR2 FQNNGV. The CDR3 runs to 14 residues. The CDR3 here is CASSLDTVNEKLFF. The DNA for the CDR3 is TGTGCCAGCAGCTTAGACACGGTAAATGAAAAACTGTTTTTT.

The J gene is TRBJ1-1, the V gene TRBV29-1, with 7 bases identical to TRBD1. This CDR3 comprises 17 residues. J lost 3 bases, V lost 0 bases, and 13 bases had no gene match. Germline loops: CDR1 SQVTM, CDR2 ANQGSEA. The CDR3: CSVEDSWGQPSYTEAFF. CDR3 sequence (DNA): TGCAGCGTTGAAGATAGTTGGGGACAGCCCTCCTACACTGAAGCTTTCTTT.

This clone was detected only once. V is TRBV4-1 and J is TRBJ1-5; D unclear. Germline V CDR1 and CDR2: MGHRA, YSYEKL. This CDR3 contains 15 residues. The V end lost 0 bases, the J end lost 2 bases, and 8 bases lay between the germline ends. The CDR3 nucleotides read TGCGCCAGCAGCCAAGAAGGTTGGGGCAATCAGCCCCAGCATTTT. Its protein is CASSQEGWGNQPQHF.

This chain connects TRBV5-5 to TRBJ2-7; no definite D call. The CDR3 length is 11 residues. V lost 3 bases and J 0 bases, leaving 1 base between the germline ends. Germline V lookup: CDR1 SGHKS, CDR2 YYEKEE (reference sequence). The CDR3 sequence: CASSYSYEQYF. In DNA form, the CDR3 reads TGTGCCAGCAGCTACTCCTACGAGCAGTACTTC.

DNA of the CDR3: TGTGCCAGCAGTGAGGGTAACTTGGGCAGGGCCGATGAAAAACTGTTTTTT. It encodes CASSEGNLGRADEKLFF. The V gene is TRBV2, the J gene TRBJ1-4; TRBD1 might be the D (5 bases). The CDR3 has 17 residues. The germline V gene encodes CDR1 SNHLY and CDR2 FYNNEI. V was trimmed by 3 bases and J by 6 bases, leaving 20 bases between them.

J is TRBJ1-5 and V is TRBV4-1; the D is unclear. Germline CDR1 MGHRA, CDR2 YSYEKL. Trimming cost V 0 bases and J 9 bases, with 6 bases left between them. The CDR3 covers 12 residues. The CDR3 coding sequence is TGCGCCAGCAGCCAAGATTCTGGGCCCCAGCATTTT. As protein: CASSQDSGPQHF.

V is TRBV29-1 and J is TRBJ2-7, with D perhaps TRBD2 (5 bases). Germline V lookup: CDR1 SQVTM, CDR2 ANQGSEA. CDR3 length equals 12 residues. V lost 0 bases, J lost 4 bases, and 7 bases lay in between. The CDR3 region has the DNA TGCAGCGTTGAAGACGGGGAGTACGAGCAGTACTTC. This gives the protein CSVEDGEYEQYF.

The chain carries TRBV5-4 and TRBJ2-2; D is possibly TRBD1 or TRBD2 (5 bases each). The CDR3 covers 17 residues. V gave up 4 bases and J gave up 4 bases, with 20 bases separating them. Per germline, CDR1 SGHNT and CDR2 YYREEE (reference sequence). CDR3 protein: CASSPTDSARGTGELFF. The CDR3 DNA reads as TGTGCCAGCAGCCCTACCGACAGTGCACGGGGCACCGGGGAGCTGTTTTTT.